The clone carrying this T cell receptor (beta chain) came up a few times. The germline CDR1 and CDR2 sequences are DFQATT and SNEGSKA (reference sequence). This CDR3 is built from 14 residues. J gave up 6 bases and V 6 bases, and 3 bases lay outside the gene matches. TCRdb itself ran the RT-PCR reads through MiXCR, one entry per CDR3 protein. Of 430,000 or so distinct CDR3 sequences detected, approximately 11% appear once; the ten largest clones hold about an eighth. These data are taken from a study of response to subunit inactivated influenza vaccine. Specimen: PBMCs from blood, collected about 40 days after vaccination. This sequence joins TRBV20-1 and TRBJ2-2, with TRBD2 matching over 14 bases. This receptor was identified in a man aged 50 to 60 who received an inactivated influenza vaccine. The CDR3 loop reads CSARGLAGAGELFF. CDR3 nucleotide sequence: TGCAGTGCCCGGGGACTAGCGGGGGCCGGGGAGCTGTTTTTT.